This TCR beta chain appears in the sequencing data of a study of T-cell memory formation after mild COVID-19. Study results and limitations: Proof of SARS-CoV-2 specificity was absent for the second-wave clones that crested on day 37. Clones that contracted from day 15 to 85 were balanced CD4/CD8, while later expanders leaned CD4+.

About this clonotype itself: Its antigen is currently unknown.

From the 5' RACE reads, TCRdb called clonotypes with MiXCR, one entry per CDR3 protein. The sample lists a few hundred thousand distinct CDR3 sequences, roughly 26% occurring once. Sequencing input: PBMCs or a T cell subset sorted from them (not recorded which). This receptor was taken from an adult woman who had mild COVID-19 (a few samples of this study predate the infection). Cell type and time point are not known.

For the CDR3, the DNA is TGTGCCAGCTCACCAATCGGACAGGCTGAACTGTTTTTT. Its translation: CASSPIGQAELFF. The chain combines TRBV18 with TRBJ1-4, with 7 bases that match TRBD1. The CDR3 contains 13 residues. Trimming at V came to 2 bases and at J to 12 bases, leaving 6 bases not matched to a gene. CDR1 KGHSH and CDR2 LQKENI come from the germline V gene. Full variable domain (remainder filled in from reference TRBV18 and TRBJ1-4): NAGVMQNPRHLVRRRGQEARLRCSPMKGHSHVYWYRQLPEEGLKFMVYLQKENIIDESGMPKERFSAEFPKEGPSILRIQQVVRGDSAAYFCASSPIGQAELFFGSGTQLSVL.